The entry below gives a single T cell receptor (beta chain) sequence along with its context. Antigen: not known. The sort gate was single viable CD3+CD4+CD8-CD45RO+ cells for memory CD4+ T cells. Serostatus was set by detecting CMV pp150, pp28, p38, p52 IgG. The data originate from a study of memory CD4+ T cells and cytomegalovirus serostatus. The V end was cut by 4 bases, the J end by 0 bases, with 12 bases between. The CDR3 is made up of 16 amino acids. Germline V gene lookup returns CDR1 SEHNR and CDR2 FQNEAQ (reference sequence). General observations from the study: Each of approximately 70 CMV-associated TCRbeta sequences occurred in one to five individuals. The CMV-associated TCR signature appears largely within the CD4+ memory repertoire.

Sequenced by immunoSEQ multiplex PCR; TCRdb stores in-frame clones only, minus some. The sample records around 50,000 clones, roughly 81% being singletons. The clonotype was recovered from an adult in good health and CMV-seronegative. Sequenced sample: memory CD4+ T cells from blood. V usage is TRBV7-9 and J usage is TRBJ1-4; D is ambiguous. CDR3 sequence reads: CASSSFVLATNEKLFF. The CDR3 DNA sequence: TGTGCCAGCAGCTCCTTCGTCCTAGCAACTAATGAAAAACTGTTTTTT.